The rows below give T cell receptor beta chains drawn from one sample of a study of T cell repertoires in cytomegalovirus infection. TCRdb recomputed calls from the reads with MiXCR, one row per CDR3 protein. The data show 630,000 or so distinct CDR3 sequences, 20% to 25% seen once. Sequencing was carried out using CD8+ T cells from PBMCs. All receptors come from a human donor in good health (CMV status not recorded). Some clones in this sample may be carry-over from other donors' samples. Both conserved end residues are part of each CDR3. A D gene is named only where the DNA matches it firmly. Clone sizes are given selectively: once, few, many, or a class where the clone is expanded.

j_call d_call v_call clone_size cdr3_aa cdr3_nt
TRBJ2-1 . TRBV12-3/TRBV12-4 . CASISLESGYEQFF TGTGCCAGCATAAGTTTAGAATCGGGTTATGAGCAGTTCTTC
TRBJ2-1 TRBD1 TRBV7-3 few CASSLNVGTGYEQFF TGTGCCAGCAGCTTAAATGTCGGGACAGGGTATGAGCAGTTCTTC
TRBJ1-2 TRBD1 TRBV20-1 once CSAPWDSYGYTF TGCAGTGCCCCCTGGGACAGCTATGGCTACACCTTC
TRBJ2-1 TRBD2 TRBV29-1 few CSATTERGWNEQFF TGCAGCGCAACGACTGAGCGGGGGTGGAATGAGCAGTTCTTC
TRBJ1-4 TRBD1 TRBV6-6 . CTSSFSGQATNEKLFF TGTACCAGCAGTTTCTCGGGACAGGCAACTAATGAAAAACTGTTTTTT
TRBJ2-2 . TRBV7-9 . CASMDVNTGELFF TGTGCCAGCATGGACGTGAACACCGGGGAGCTGTTTTTT
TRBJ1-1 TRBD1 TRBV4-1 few CASSQDPTGTGIIGNTEAFF TGCGCCAGCAGCCAAGATCCCACCGGGACAGGAATAATTGGGAACACTGAAGCTTTCTTT
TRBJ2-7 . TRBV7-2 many CASSLAGSDYSYEQYF TGTGCCAGCAGCTTAGCGGGCAGCGACTACTCCTACGAGCAGTACTTC
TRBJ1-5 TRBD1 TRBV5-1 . CASSLGTGESNQPQHF TGCGCCAGCAGCTTGGGGACAGGGGAGAGCAATCAGCCCCAGCATTTT
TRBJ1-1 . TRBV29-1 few CSVYPAGNTEAFF TGCAGCGTTTACCCCGCGGGGAACACTGAAGCTTTCTTT
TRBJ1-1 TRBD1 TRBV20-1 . CSARPSSGTGGRRNTEAFF TGCAGTGCTAGACCCTCCTCGGGGACAGGGGGCCGTAGGAACACTGAAGCTTTCTTT
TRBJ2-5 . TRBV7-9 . CASSPYKETQYF TGTGCCAGCAGCCCTTATAAAGAGACCCAGTACTTC
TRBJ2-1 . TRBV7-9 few CASSTRTELNEQFF TGTGCCAGCAGCACGCGGACAGAATTGAATGAGCAGTTCTTC
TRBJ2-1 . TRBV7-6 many CASSLGALSYNEQFF TGTGCCAGCAGCTTAGGAGCGCTCTCCTACAATGAGCAGTTCTTC
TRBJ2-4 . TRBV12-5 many CASGLADSKNIQYF TGTGCTAGTGGTTTGGCTGATTCCAAAAACATTCAGTACTTC
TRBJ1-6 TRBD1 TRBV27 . CASSLSGTGGSPLHF TGTGCCAGCAGTTTATCGGGGACAGGGGGATCACCCCTCCACTTT
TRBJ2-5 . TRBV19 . CASRDRTVEQETQYF TGTGCCAGTAGGGACAGAACAGTGGAGCAAGAGACCCAGTACTTC
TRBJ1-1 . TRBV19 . CASSIAPGGNTEAFF TGTGCCAGTAGTATAGCACCGGGGGGGAACACTGAAGCTTTCTTT
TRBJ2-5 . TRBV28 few CAIEDGKVETQYF TGTGCCATTGAGGACGGCAAAGTCGAGACCCAGTACTTC
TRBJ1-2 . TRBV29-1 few CSVGPVGVYGYTF TGCAGCGTCGGGCCGGTGGGTGTCTATGGCTACACCTTC
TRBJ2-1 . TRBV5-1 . CASSLRQISYNEQFF TGCGCCAGCAGCCTGCGACAGATATCCTACAATGAGCAGTTCTTC
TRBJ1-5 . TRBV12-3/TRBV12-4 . CASSLSSDNQPQHF TGTGCCAGCAGCTTGTCCTCGGATAATCAGCCCCAGCATTTT
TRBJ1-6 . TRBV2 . CASSGFEGGYNNSPLHF TGTGCCAGCAGTGGCTTTGAAGGGGGTTACAATAATTCACCCCTCCACTTT
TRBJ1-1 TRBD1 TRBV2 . CASIGADRGMRNTEAFF TGTGCCAGCATTGGCGCGGACAGGGGGATGAGGAACACTGAAGCTTTCTTT
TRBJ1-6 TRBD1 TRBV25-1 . CASSEGQGGNSPLHF TGTGCCAGCAGTGAAGGGCAGGGGGGTAATTCACCCCTCCACTTT
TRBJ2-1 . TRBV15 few CATRTSSSYNEQFF TGTGCCACTCGGACCTCGAGCTCCTACAATGAGCAGTTCTTC
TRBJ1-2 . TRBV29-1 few CSVLDYGYTF TGCAGCGTTCTAGACTATGGCTACACCTTC
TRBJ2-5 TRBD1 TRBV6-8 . CASSYSMGQGQETQYF TGTGCCAGCAGTTACTCCATGGGACAGGGACAAGAGACCCAGTACTTC
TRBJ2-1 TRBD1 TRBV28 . CASHDRGRDNEQFF TGTGCCAGCCATGACAGGGGGCGTGACAATGAGCAGTTCTTC
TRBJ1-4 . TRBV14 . CASSQDVGSTNEKLFF TGTGCCAGCAGCCAAGATGTCGGGTCAACTAATGAAAAACTGTTTTTT
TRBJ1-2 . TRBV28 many CASTPQAEYGYTF TGTGCCAGCACCCCCCAGGCCGAATATGGCTACACCTTC
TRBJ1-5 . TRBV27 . CASSLSGIWQPQHF TGTGCCAGCAGTTTATCCGGGATATGGCAGCCCCAGCATTTT
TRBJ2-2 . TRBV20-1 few CSAIRGSTGELFF TGCAGTGCTATTCGGGGGTCCACCGGGGAGCTGTTTTTT
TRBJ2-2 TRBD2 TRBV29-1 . CSVVGSGDRGTGELFF TGCAGCGTTGTTGGTAGCGGGGACCGAGGCACCGGGGAGCTGTTTTTT
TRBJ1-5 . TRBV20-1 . CSARGAGTYSNQPQHF TGCAGTGCTAGAGGGGCAGGGACTTATAGCAATCAGCCCCAGCATTTT
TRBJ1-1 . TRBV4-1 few CASSQDVRGEAFF TGCGCCAGCAGCCAAGATGTGAGAGGTGAAGCTTTCTTT
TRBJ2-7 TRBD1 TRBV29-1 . CSAIGDRANYEQYF TGCAGCGCGATCGGGGACAGGGCTAATTACGAGCAGTACTTC
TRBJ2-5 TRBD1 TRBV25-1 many CASSYTGGLETQYF TGTGCCAGCAGTTATACAGGGGGCTTAGAGACCCAGTACTTC
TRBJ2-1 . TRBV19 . CASSLSSGAGYNEQFF TGTGCCAGTAGTCTCTCTTCCGGGGCGGGATACAATGAGCAGTTCTTC
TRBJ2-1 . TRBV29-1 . CSADYNEQFF TGCAGCGCGGACTACAATGAGCAGTTCTTC
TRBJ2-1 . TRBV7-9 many CASSLVRRTYNEQFF TGTGCCAGCAGCTTGGTCAGGCGAACCTACAATGAGCAGTTCTTC
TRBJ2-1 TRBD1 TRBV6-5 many CASSSDRANEQFF TGTGCCAGCAGTTCTGACAGGGCAAATGAGCAGTTCTTC
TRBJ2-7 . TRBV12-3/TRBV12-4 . CASSMGRYEQYF TGTGCCAGCAGTATGGGTCGTTACGAGCAGTACTTC
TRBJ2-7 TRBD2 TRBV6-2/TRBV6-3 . CASRRAGSAYEQYF TGTGCCAGCAGGCGAGCGGGGTCGGCCTACGAGCAGTACTTC
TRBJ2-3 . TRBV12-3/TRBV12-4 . CASGSGRGGYTDTQYF TGTGCCAGCGGAAGTGGAAGGGGGGGGTACACAGATACGCAGTATTTT
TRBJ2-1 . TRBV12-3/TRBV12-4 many CASSSLPNPGAPYNEQFF TGTGCCAGCAGTTCCCTCCCCAACCCGGGAGCTCCTTACAATGAGCAGTTCTTC
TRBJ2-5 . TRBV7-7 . CASSLAAGIETQYF TGTGCTAGCAGCTTAGCGGCAGGGATAGAGACCCAGTACTTC
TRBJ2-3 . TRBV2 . CASSASVTDSTDTQYF TGTGCCAGCAGTGCCTCCGTGACAGATAGCACAGATACGCAGTATTTT
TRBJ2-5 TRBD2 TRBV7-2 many CASSLSRGGSYQETQYF TGTGCCAGCAGCTTATCCCGGGGGGGATCGTACCAAGAGACCCAGTACTTC
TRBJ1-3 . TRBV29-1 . CSVVHLTSGDTIYF TGCAGCGTTGTTCACCTCACCTCTGGAGACACCATATATTTT
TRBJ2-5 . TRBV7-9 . CASSPGHFQETQYF TGTGCCAGCAGCCCGGGACACTTCCAAGAGACCCAGTACTTC
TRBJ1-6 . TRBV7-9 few CASRPQGEGLNSPLHF TGTGCCAGCAGACCACAGGGCGAGGGCCTGAATTCACCCCTCCACTTT
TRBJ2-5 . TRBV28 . CASSWGSRETQYF TGTGCCAGCAGTTGGGGGTCTAGGGAGACCCAGTACTTC
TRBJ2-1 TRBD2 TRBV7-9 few CASSPRVRGGTSYNEQFF TGTGCCAGCAGCCCACGAGTCCGGGGGGGAACCTCCTACAATGAGCAGTTCTTC
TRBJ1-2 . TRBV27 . CASSFGDRFGYTF TGTGCCAGCAGTTTTGGGGACCGCTTTGGCTACACCTTC
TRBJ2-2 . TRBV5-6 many CASSPLSNTGELFF TGTGCCAGCAGCCCTCTATCGAACACCGGGGAGCTGTTTTTT
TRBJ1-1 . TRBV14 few CASSQDDWGNTEAFF TGTGCCAGCAGCCAAGATGATTGGGGAAACACTGAAGCTTTCTTT